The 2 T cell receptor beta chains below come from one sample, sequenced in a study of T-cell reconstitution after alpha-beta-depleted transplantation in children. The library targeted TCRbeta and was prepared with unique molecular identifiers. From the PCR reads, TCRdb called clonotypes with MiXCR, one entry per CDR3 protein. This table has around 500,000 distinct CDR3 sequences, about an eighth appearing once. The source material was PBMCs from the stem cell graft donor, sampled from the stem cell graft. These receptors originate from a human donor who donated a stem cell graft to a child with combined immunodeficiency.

The CDR3 DNA sequence: TGTGCCAGCAGCCCCACGACTAGCGGGGTACAAGAGACCCAGTACTTC. It yields the protein CASSPTTSGVQETQYF. The rearrangement uses TRBV9 and TRBJ2-5, with 11 positions matching TRBD2. The CDR3 totals 16 residues. Germline loops: CDR1 SGDLS, CDR2 YYNGEE. The ends lost 4 bases at V and 2 bases at J; junction bases unmatched: 7.

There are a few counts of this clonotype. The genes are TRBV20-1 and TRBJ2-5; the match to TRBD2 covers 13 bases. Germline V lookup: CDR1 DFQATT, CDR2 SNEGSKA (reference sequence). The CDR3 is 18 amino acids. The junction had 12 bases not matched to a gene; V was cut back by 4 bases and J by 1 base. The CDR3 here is CSANTGLAGDGSQETQYF. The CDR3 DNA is TGCAGTGCTAACACCGGACTAGCGGGAGACGGCTCCCAAGAGACCCAGTACTTC.